This T cell receptor beta chain comes out of a study of beta chain features in type 1 diabetes. This clone turned up a few times. Germline CDR1 SGHTA, CDR2 FQGNSA. The CDR3 is 13 amino acids. Every isolated RNA sample was fully reverse transcribed, so sequencing captured expressed TCRB transcripts. The table came from immunoSEQ multiplex PCR; TCRdb's copy has only in-frame clones and leaves some out. The data hold under 450,000 clones, with over 11% observed a single time. The chain recombines TRBV7-2 with TRBJ2-1; 10 bases agree with TRBD2. The receptor's source is a young man in good health. Sequencing was done on a sample of naive CD4+ T cells from blood. The CDR3 spells CATGTSAYNEQFF. In DNA, the CDR3 is TGTGCGACCGGGACTAGCGCATATAATGAGCAGTTCTTC.